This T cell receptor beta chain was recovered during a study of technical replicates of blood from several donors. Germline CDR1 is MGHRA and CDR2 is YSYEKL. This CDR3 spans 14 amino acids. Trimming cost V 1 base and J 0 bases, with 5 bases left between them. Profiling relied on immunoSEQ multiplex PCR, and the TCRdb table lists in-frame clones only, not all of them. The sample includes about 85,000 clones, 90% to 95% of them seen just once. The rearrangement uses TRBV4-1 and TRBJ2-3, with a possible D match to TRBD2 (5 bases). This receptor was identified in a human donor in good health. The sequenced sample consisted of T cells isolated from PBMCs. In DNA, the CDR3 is TGCGCCAGCAGCCAAGGCGGGAGCACAGATACGCAGTATTTT. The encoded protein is CASSQGGSTDTQYF.